A single sample is the source of the 26 T cell receptor beta chains below, sequenced in a study of beta chain features in type 1 diabetes. Isolated RNA was reverse transcribed in full, so expressed TCRB transcripts were sequenced. Produced via immunoSEQ multiplex PCR; TCRdb's table is partial and in-frame only. The sample includes about half a million clones, about 29% seen only once; the top ten take about 0.065%. Sequences were obtained from naive CD4+ T cells from blood. Receptors originate from a man between 18 and 35 years old in good health.

This clone has only a few counts. Within the sample, other DNA sequences also encode this same CDR3. The V gene is TRBV20-1, the J gene TRBJ2-5, with a weak D call TRBD1 (5 bases). The germline CDR1 and CDR2 sequences are DFQATT and SNEGSKA (reference sequence). V gave up 5 bases and J gave up 2 bases, with 6 bases separating them. This CDR3 contains 11 residues. CDR3 loop: CSARQQETQYF. CDR3 in DNA: TGCAGTGCTCGACAGCAAGAGACCCAGTACTTC.

The V call is TRBV7-9, the J call TRBJ2-1; weak D call: TRBD1 (5 bases). Germline assignment: CDR1 SEHNR and CDR2 FQNEAQ (reference sequence). Trimming left V 5 bases short and J 2 bases short, with 13 bases between. The CDR3 length is 15 residues. CDR3 sequence: CASSANWGAYNEQFF. The CDR3 DNA sequence: TGTGCCAGCAGCGCCAACTGGGGCGCCTACAATGAGCAGTTCTTC.

The gene calls are TRBV19 and TRBJ2-5, with D possibly TRBD2 on 6 matching bases. The CDR3 is 12 residues long. CDR1 and CDR2 from the germline V gene are LNHDA and SQIVND (reference sequence). The DNA for the CDR3 is TGTGGTTCACGGGACTACCAAGAGACCCAGTACTTC. Its translation is CGSRDYQETQYF.

The chain is built from TRBV4-2 and TRBJ2-3, with D perhaps TRBD2 (5 bases). CDR3 length: 15 amino acids. V lost 1 base and J 0 bases, leaving 8 bases between the germline ends. Looked up from germline, CDR1 is LGHNA and CDR2 is YNFKEQ. The CDR3 loop reads CASSQGAGSTDTQYF. For the CDR3, the DNA is TGTGCCAGCAGCCAAGGGGCGGGTAGCACAGATACGCAGTATTTT.

This chain links TRBV28 with TRBJ1-2, with D uncertain. Germline CDR1 is MDHEN and CDR2 is SYDVKM. The CDR3 is 13 amino acids. Trimming removed 3 bases from V and 4 bases from J, with 9 bases in between. The CDR3 is CASSLEGAYGYTF. CDR3 in DNA: TGTGCCAGCAGTTTGGAGGGAGCCTATGGCTACACCTTC.

V and J are TRBV28 and TRBJ1-4, with unresolved D. CDR1 and CDR2 (germline): MDHEN, SYDVKM. This CDR3 has 15 residues. Trimming took 2 bases from V and 8 from J, leaving 15 bases between them. CDR3 region: CASSLSLDSKEKLFF. DNA for the CDR3: TGTGCCAGCAGTTTAAGTTTGGACTCCAAAGAAAAACTGTTTTTT.

This clone has only a few counts. This chain joins TRBV15 and TRBJ2-4; 9 bases match TRBD1. From germline, CDR1 is LNHNV and CDR2 YYDKDF (reference sequence). V gave up 5 bases and J gave up 0 bases; unmatched junction bases: 5. The CDR3 is 16 residues long. In DNA form, the CDR3 reads TGTGCCACCAGCGGAGGACAGGGGCAAGCCAAAAACATTCAGTACTTC. Its translation is CATSGGQGQAKNIQYF.

The rearrangement uses TRBV5-1 and TRBJ2-1; either TRBD1 or TRBD2 may fit D (5 bases each). The V gene's germline CDR1 is SGHRS and CDR2 YFSETQ. The V gene lost 0 bases and the J gene lost 9 bases, with 19 bases spanning the gap. The CDR3 sequence is 16 residues long. The CDR3: CASSLVIRGAAVEQFF. The DNA of the CDR3 is TGCGCCAGCAGCTTGGTTATCCGGGGCGCAGCGGTTGAGCAGTTCTTC.

On this clone: An end of the junction does not agree with germline; a read error may underlie this. This chain links TRBV7-7 with TRBJ2-3; unclear D gene. Germline V gene data show CDR1 as SSHAT and CDR2 as FNYEAQ (reference sequence). This CDR3 spans 13 amino acids. The CDR3 spells CASSLVGGDTQYF. The CDR3 DNA sequence: TGTGCTAGCAGCTTAGTGGGCGGAGATACGCAGTATTTT.

This clone has a handful of counts. The V and J genes are TRBV7-2 and TRBJ2-7; D unresolved. The V and J ends lost 5 bases and 4 bases respectively, with 12 bases between them. The CDR3 contains 13 residues. Germline-derived CDR1 and CDR2 are SGHTA and FQGNSA. CDR3 nucleotides: TGTGCCAGCAGCCCTCACCCCGAGTACGAGCAGTACTTC. It is translated as CASSPHPEYEQYF.

The chain combines TRBV6-6 with TRBJ2-2; D gene unclear. Trimming cost V 0 bases and J 4 bases, with 3 bases left between them. This CDR3 comprises 13 residues. The germline gives CDR1 MNHNY, CDR2 SVGAGI (reference sequence). CDR3 residues: CASSYSGTGELFF. The CDR3 region has the DNA TGTGCCAGCAGTTACTCTGGCACCGGGGAGCTGTTTTTT.

V and J are TRBV6-5 and TRBJ1-2; TRBD1 might be the D (6 bases). Trimming cost V 7 bases and J 8 bases, with 14 bases left between them. This CDR3 is 12 amino acids long. Germline CDR1 reads MNHEY; CDR2 reads SVGAGI. The CDR3 DNA reads as TGTGCCAGCACTACAGGGCGAGACGGCTACACCTTC. Protein product: CASTTGRDGYTF.

This chain joins TRBV28 and TRBJ2-5, with 12 bases fitting TRBD2. The CDR3 loop spans 17 amino acids. The ends lost 4 bases at V and 5 bases at J; junction bases unmatched: 11. Germline assignment: CDR1 MDHEN and CDR2 SYDVKM. The CDR3 sequence is CASSSIGLAGLIETQYF. CDR3 bases: TGTGCCAGCAGTTCGATAGGACTAGCGGGATTGATCGAGACCCAGTACTTC.

The rearrangement uses TRBV29-1 and TRBJ2-1; no firm D call. Trimming removed 7 bases at V and 2 bases at J, with 15 bases between. There are 14 residues in the CDR3. CDR1 and CDR2 (germline): SQVTM, ANQGSEA. CDR3 in DNA: TGCAGCGGTGTCTTCTGGCGGACCTACAATGAGCAGTTCTTC. Protein sequence: CSGVFWRTYNEQFF.

This clone was counted only a few times. The V gene is TRBV29-1, the J gene TRBJ2-3; D gene ambiguous. CDR1 SQVTM and CDR2 ANQGSEA come from the germline V gene. This CDR3 comprises 14 residues. V was clipped by 7 bases and J by 0 bases, with 14 bases between them. The CDR3 coding sequence is TGCAGCGACGTGGAGATTTTTAGCACAGATACGCAGTATTTT. This encodes CSDVEIFSTDTQYF.

This clone was seen only a few times. The DNA is left out, because the CDR3 cannot be placed on it with certainty; the CDR3 is given as TCRdb lists it. This chain connects TRBV10-3 to TRBJ2-7; the listed D gene, TRBD1, was not tested against the DNA. CDR1 and CDR2 from the germline V gene are ENHRY and SYGVKD. The CDR3 numbers 14 amino acids, ends counted. The chain's CDR3 is CAISEVGQGTRPYF.

This clone was counted only a few times. The chain carries TRBV5-1 and TRBJ2-3; possible D gene TRBD2, 5 bases. The CDR3 runs 15 residues. V lost 0 bases to trimming and J lost 6 bases, with 14 bases between them. The germline V gene encodes CDR1 SGHRS and CDR2 YFSETQ. The CDR3: CASSLGLARVDTQYF. Written as DNA, the CDR3 is TGCGCCAGCAGCTTGGGATTAGCGCGAGTGGATACGCAGTATTTT. Combining the CDR3 with reference TRBV5-1 and TRBJ2-3 gives the whole variable domain KAGVTQTPRYLIKTRGQQVTLSCSPISGHRSVSWYQQTPGQGLQFLFEYFSETQRNKGNFPGRFSGRQFSNSRSEMNVSTLELGDSALYLCASSLGLARVDTQYFGPGTRLTVL.

This clone was counted a single time. This chain uses TRBV30 with TRBJ1-6; 10 nucleotides match TRBD1. Trimming at V came to 3 bases and at J to 6 bases, leaving 5 bases not matched to a gene. The CDR3 has 15 amino acids. CDR1 is GTSNPN and CDR2 is SVGIG in the germline V gene (reference sequence). CDR3 bases: TGTGCCTGGAGAGATGGACAGGGGGTTAATTCACCCCTCCACTTT. This sequence encodes CAWRDGQGVNSPLHF.

Only a few counts were recorded for this clone. This rearrangement joins TRBV14 to TRBJ1-1; D is unresolved. The CDR3 length is 14 residues. V was clipped by 3 bases and J by 1 base, with 9 bases between them. Germline V lookup: CDR1 SGHDN, CDR2 FVKESK. The CDR3 sequence is CASSHSHRNTEAFF. Written as DNA, the CDR3 is TGTGCCAGCAGCCACTCACATAGGAACACTGAAGCTTTCTTT.

Only a few counts were recorded for this clone. The V gene is TRBV13, the J gene TRBJ2-5; 14 positions match TRBD2. CDR3 size: 18 residues. Germline trimming cut 5 bases from V and 1 base from J; bases unmatched to any gene: 9. CDR1 and CDR2 (germline): PRHDT, FYEKMQ (reference sequence). DNA for the CDR3: TGTGCCAGCAGCCAGACCGGGACTAGCGGGAGAATCCAAGAGACCCAGTACTTC. Translated, it gives CASSQTGTSGRIQETQYF. Filled out from reference TRBV13 and TRBJ2-5, the complete variable domain reads AAGVIQSPRHLIKEKRETATLKCYPIPRHDTVYWYQQGPGQDPQFLISFYEKMQSDKGSIPDRFSAQQFSDYHSELNMSSLELGDSALYFCASSQTGTSGRIQETQYFGPGTRLLVL.

The chain combines TRBV7-2 with TRBJ1-2; TRBD1 is a possible D gene (6 bases). Germline lookup yields CDR1 SGHTA and CDR2 FQGNSA. V was pared by 1 base and J by 7 bases, with 13 bases between. The length of the CDR3 is 14 residues. The CDR3 DNA reads TGTGCCAGCAGCTTAGTGGGACACCCATTTGGCTACACCTTC. It specifies CASSLVGHPFGYTF.

The rearrangement joins TRBV7-2 to TRBJ2-5; 7 bases are a match to TRBD1. V shed 5 bases, J shed 5 bases, and the junction held 11 bases outside the gene matches. Germline values: CDR1 SGHTA, CDR2 FQGNSA. The CDR3 covers 15 residues. This CDR3 reads CASSQPERGRETQYF. The CDR3 nucleotides read TGTGCCAGCAGCCAGCCGGAAAGGGGGCGGGAGACCCAGTACTTC.

The chain has TRBV7-9 and TRBJ1-2; D is uncertain. CDR3 length: 14 residues. Germline V gives CDR1 SEHNR, CDR2 FQNEAQ (reference sequence). The germline V and J ends were trimmed by 4 bases and 0 bases, with 9 bases remaining between them. The CDR3 here is CASSSDPANYGYTF. The DNA of the CDR3 is TGTGCCAGCAGCTCTGACCCAGCTAACTATGGCTACACCTTC. Looking up the rest from reference TRBV7-9 and TRBJ1-2 gives the full variable domain: DTGVSQNPRHKITKRGQNVTFRCDPISEHNRLYWYRQTLGQGPEFLTYFQNEAQLEKSRLLSDRFSAERPKGSFSTLEIQRTEQGDSAMYLCASSSDPANYGYTFGSGTRLTVV.

The gene calls are TRBV30 and TRBJ1-3; 7 bases map to TRBD1. V shed 6 bases and J 6 bases; nucleotides not matched to a gene: 8. The length of the CDR3 is 13 residues. Germline V CDR1 and CDR2: GTSNPN, SVGIG (reference sequence). The CDR3 spells CACLDRRINTIYF. The CDR3, as DNA: TGTGCCTGCTTGGACAGGCGAATAAACACCATATATTTT.

The chain joins TRBV5-1 to TRBJ2-4, with 8 nucleotides matching TRBD2. V lost 0 bases and J lost 7; bases outside the gene matches: 6. The CDR3 extends over 15 amino acids. Germline assignment: CDR1 SGHRS and CDR2 YFSETQ. In DNA, the CDR3 is TGCGCCAGCAGCTTGGCAATCGGGAGGGCGAACATTCAGTACTTC. The encoded protein is CASSLAIGRANIQYF.

This chain links TRBV30 with TRBJ2-3; tentatively, D is TRBD1 (5 bases). Germline-derived CDR1 and CDR2 are GTSNPN and SVGIG (reference sequence). The CDR3 spans 14 residues. The V end lost 1 base, the J end lost 4 bases, and 12 bases lay between the germline ends. DNA of the CDR3: TGTGCCTGGAGTGCTTCTAGGGGTGCAGATACGCAGTATTTT. It encodes CAWSASRGADTQYF.